These T cell receptor beta chains were read from a single sample in a study of shared clonotypes between healthy human individuals. Measured with immunoSEQ multiplex PCR; TCRdb has only the in-frame clones, and not every one. This repertoire shows more than 2 million clones, 85% to 95% found once; its top ten account for 0.1% to 0.15%. The source material was naive CD4+ T cells sorted from blood. The receptor set was obtained from a young man in good health. Each CDR3 is given with its conserved first and last residue. Each record gives: clone size, V gene, J gene, CDR3 protein. The size of a clone is reported for some rows only, either as once, few or many, or as a class for expanded clones.

size: .
V: TRBV7-8
J: TRBJ2-3
CDR3: CASSLGLFASTDTQYF

size: .
V: TRBV9
J: TRBJ2-2
CDR3: CASSDWQNTGELFF

size: .
V: TRBV14
J: TRBJ1-2
CDR3: CASSQDASRGRGYTF

size: .
V: TRBV6-6
J: TRBJ1-3
CDR3: CASRPGGPGNTIYF

size: once
V: TRBV7-9
J: TRBJ2-6
CDR3: CASSPGLAAILSGANVLTF

size: once
V: TRBV2
J: TRBJ1-4
CDR3: CASSGRPNEKLFF

size: .
V: TRBV7-9
J: TRBJ2-2
CDR3: CASSLAGDPGELFF

size: .
V: TRBV9
J: TRBJ2-6
CDR3: CASSVAASGANVLTF

size: .
V: TRBV7-9
J: TRBJ1-1
CDR3: CASSLGDRVTTEAFF

size: .
V: TRBV18
J: TRBJ1-6
CDR3: CASSPLDSNNSPLHF

size: .
V: TRBV5-6
J: TRBJ1-5
CDR3: CASSLGQGLNQPQHF

size: once
V: TRBV30
J: TRBJ2-1
CDR3: CAWSQRGRNNEQFF

size: .
V: TRBV2
J: TRBJ2-3
CDR3: CASSETRTGGFLTDTQYF

size: .
V: TRBV4-1
J: TRBJ2-7
CDR3: CASSQGAPSYEQYF

size: once
V: TRBV11-3
J: TRBJ2-7
CDR3: CASSLGTGDSYEQYF

size: .
V: TRBV9
J: TRBJ2-2
CDR3: CASSVGPMVGTEANTGELFF

size: .
V: TRBV19
J: TRBJ1-4
CDR3: CASSLTGHGEKLFF

size: once
V: TRBV7-2
J: TRBJ2-1
CDR3: CATHLKIRNEQFF

size: .
V: TRBV10-3
J: TRBJ2-2
CDR3: CAISKGTVSNTGELFF

size: .
V: TRBV4-3
J: TRBJ1-2
CDR3: CASSQTTGPDSYTF

size: .
V: TRBV11-2
J: TRBJ2-5
CDR3: CASSLAARPGETQYF

size: .
V: TRBV6-1
J: TRBJ1-5
CDR3: CAAQSGLLNQPQHF

size: .
V: TRBV4-3
J: TRBJ2-1
CDR3: CASSQDLRGSYNEQFF

size: .
V: TRBV7-2
J: TRBJ1-4
CDR3: CASSSLGTAIATNEKLFF

size: .
V: TRBV25-1
J: TRBJ1-2
CDR3: CASSDRKNYGYTF

size: .
V: TRBV11-3
J: TRBJ2-2
CDR3: CASSLAGQNTGELFF

size: .
V: TRBV20-1
J: TRBJ2-7
CDR3: CSARGKGTAF

size: .
V: TRBV2
J: TRBJ2-5
CDR3: CASSGAETQYF

size: .
V: TRBV28
J: TRBJ2-3
CDR3: CASKMGGHTDTQYF

size: .
V: TRBV14
J: TRBJ2-3
CDR3: CASSQEEDTQYF

size: .
V: TRBV5-1
J: TRBJ1-1
CDR3: CASTDGQPNTEAFF

size: .
V: TRBV11-1
J: TRBJ2-1
CDR3: CASSAGGAGEQFF

size: .
V: TRBV6-6
J: TRBJ1-1
CDR3: CASSLVESEAFF

size: .
V: TRBV2
J: TRBJ2-3
CDR3: CASSSPWGTSGGLTDTQYF

size: .
V: TRBV5-4
J: TRBJ1-5
CDR3: CASSRDGSNQPQHF

size: .
V: TRBV7-2
J: TRBJ1-5
CDR3: CASSASRGGPQHF

size: .
V: TRBV5-1
J: TRBJ2-5
CDR3: CASSLGSGVETQYF

size: once
V: TRBV7-2
J: TRBJ1-4
CDR3: CASSSTGRRDEKLFF

size: .
V: TRBV2
J: TRBJ1-5
CDR3: CASRGDSNQPQHF

size: .
V: TRBV10-3
J: TRBJ1-6
CDR3: CAISATGQNNSPLHF

size: .
V: TRBV30
J: TRBJ2-6
CDR3: CAWSTGQIGANVLTF

size: .
V: TRBV19
J: TRBJ1-3
CDR3: CASSPEGGQFGNTIYF